The table lists the clone carrying this T cell receptor (beta chain) with a count of one. Original analysis: Nucleated cell number was recorded as an estimate derived from reference gene primer amplification. The data were produced by immunoSEQ multiplex PCR, yet TCRdb's version contains in-frame clones alone and is incomplete. The V and J calls and clone size come from that table; D and trimming were worked out from the DNA. The sample records 250,000 to 300,000 clones, approximately 85% being singletons. These data belong to a study of blood T cell repertoires in COVID-19. The wider study: Sites in the United States, Italy and Spain provided acute and convalescent COVID-19 samples. PBMCs, B-cell-depleted T cells, or T cells provided the cDNA or gDNA that made up the material.

This TCR was sampled from a woman aged 70-85 years with acute or convalescent COVID-19. Source material: peripheral blood.

This CDR3 is CAIRNDRGPLSEQYF. The CDR3 DNA sequence: TGTGCCATCAGGAACGACAGGGGGCCCCTTAGCGAGCAGTACTTC. J is TRBJ2-7 and V is TRBV10-3; 10 bases line up with TRBD1. The CDR3 loop spans 15 amino acids. Germline CDR1 reads ENHRY; CDR2 reads SYGVKD. V was pared by 6 bases and J by 6 bases, with 11 bases of the junction left unmatched.